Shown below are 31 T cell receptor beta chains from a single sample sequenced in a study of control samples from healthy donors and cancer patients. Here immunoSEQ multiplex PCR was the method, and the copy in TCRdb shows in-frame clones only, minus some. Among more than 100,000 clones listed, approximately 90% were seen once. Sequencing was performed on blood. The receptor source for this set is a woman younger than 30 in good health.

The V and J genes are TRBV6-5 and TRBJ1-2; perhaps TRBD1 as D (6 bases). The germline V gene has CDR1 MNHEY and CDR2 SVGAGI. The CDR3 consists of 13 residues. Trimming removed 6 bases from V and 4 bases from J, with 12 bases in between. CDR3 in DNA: TGTGCCAGCAGATCGACAGGTCTCTATGGCTACACCTTC. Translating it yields CASRSTGLYGYTF.

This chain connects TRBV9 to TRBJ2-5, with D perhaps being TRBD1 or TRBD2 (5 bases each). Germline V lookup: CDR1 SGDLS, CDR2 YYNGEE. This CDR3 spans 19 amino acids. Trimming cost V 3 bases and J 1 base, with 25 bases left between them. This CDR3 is CASSDPQPGRPGFQETQYF. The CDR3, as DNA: TGTGCCAGCAGCGACCCCCAGCCGGGGCGGCCGGGATTCCAAGAGACCCAGTACTTC.

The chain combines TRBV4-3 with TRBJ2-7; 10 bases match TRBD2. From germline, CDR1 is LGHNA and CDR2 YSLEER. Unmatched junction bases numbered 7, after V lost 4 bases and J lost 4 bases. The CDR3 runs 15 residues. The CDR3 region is CASSRSTSGVYEQYF. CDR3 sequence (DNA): TGCGCCAGCAGCCGAAGTACTAGCGGGGTATACGAGCAGTACTTC.

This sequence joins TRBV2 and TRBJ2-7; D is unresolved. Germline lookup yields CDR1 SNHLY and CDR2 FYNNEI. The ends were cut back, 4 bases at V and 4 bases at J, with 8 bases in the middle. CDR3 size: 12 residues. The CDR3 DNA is TGTGCCAGCAGTGGACTTGGATACGAGCAGTACTTC. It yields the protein CASSGLGYEQYF.

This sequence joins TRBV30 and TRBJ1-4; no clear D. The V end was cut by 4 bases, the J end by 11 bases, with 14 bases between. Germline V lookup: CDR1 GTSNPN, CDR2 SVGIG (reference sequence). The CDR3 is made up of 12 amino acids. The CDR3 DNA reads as TGTGCCTGGAAATTTGAAGGGTGGAAACTGTTTTTT. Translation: CAWKFEGWKLFF.

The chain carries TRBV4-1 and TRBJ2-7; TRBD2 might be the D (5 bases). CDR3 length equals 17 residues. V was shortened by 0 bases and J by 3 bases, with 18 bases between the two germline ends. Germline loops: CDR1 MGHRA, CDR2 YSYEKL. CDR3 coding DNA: TGCGCCAGCAGCCAAGAGGCCTCCTTTACTAGTTTCTACGAGCAGTACTTC. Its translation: CASSQEASFTSFYEQYF.

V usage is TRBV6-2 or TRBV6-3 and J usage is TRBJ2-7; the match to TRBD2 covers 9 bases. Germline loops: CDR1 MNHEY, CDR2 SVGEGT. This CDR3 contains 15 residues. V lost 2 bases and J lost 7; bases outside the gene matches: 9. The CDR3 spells CASSYGLASGDEQYF. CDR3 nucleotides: TGTGCCAGCAGTTACGGGTTGGCTAGCGGGGATGAGCAGTACTTC.

DNA for the CDR3: TGTGCCAGTACTACCTTTAGCGGCTGGCCTAACGCCGGGGAGCTGTTTTTT. Its translation: CASTTFSGWPNAGELFF. The genes are TRBV19 and TRBJ2-2, with D maybe TRBD2 (6 bases). The CDR3 totals 17 residues. V was shortened by 7 bases and J by 6 bases, with 24 bases between the two germline ends. Germline V gene data show CDR1 as LNHDA and CDR2 as SQIVND (reference sequence).

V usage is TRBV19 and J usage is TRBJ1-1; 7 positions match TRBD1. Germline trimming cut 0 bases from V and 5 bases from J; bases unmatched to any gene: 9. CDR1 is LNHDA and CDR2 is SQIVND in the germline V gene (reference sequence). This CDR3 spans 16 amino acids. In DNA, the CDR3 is TGTGCCAGTAGTATAGATGCGGTGACAGGGAAGACTGAAGCTTTCTTT. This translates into CASSIDAVTGKTEAFF.

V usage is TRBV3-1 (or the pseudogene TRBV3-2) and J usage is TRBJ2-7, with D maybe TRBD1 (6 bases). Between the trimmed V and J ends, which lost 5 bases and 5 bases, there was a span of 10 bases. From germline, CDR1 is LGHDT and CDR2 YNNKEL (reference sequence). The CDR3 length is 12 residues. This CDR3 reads CASSKQGHEQYF. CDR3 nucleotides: TGTGCCAGCAGCAAACAGGGACACGAGCAGTACTTC.

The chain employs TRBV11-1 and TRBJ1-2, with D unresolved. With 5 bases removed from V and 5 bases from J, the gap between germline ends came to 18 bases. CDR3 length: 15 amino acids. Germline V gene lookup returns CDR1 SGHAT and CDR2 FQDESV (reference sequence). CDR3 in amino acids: CASSPSFGSIYGYTF. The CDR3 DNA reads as TGTGCCAGCAGCCCCTCGTTTGGGAGCATTTATGGCTACACCTTC. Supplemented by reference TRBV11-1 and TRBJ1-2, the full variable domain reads EAEVAQSPRYKITEKSQAVAFWCDPISGHATLYWYRQILGQGPELLVQFQDESVVDDSQLPKDRFSAERLKGVDSTLKIQPAELGDSAMYLCASSPSFGSIYGYTFGSGTRLTVV.

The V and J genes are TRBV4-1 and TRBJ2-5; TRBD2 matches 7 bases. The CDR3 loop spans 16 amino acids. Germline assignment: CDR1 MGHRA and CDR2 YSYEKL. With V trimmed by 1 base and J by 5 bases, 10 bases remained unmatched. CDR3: CASSQGEGGPPETQYF. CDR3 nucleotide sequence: TGCGCCAGCAGCCAAGGAGAGGGAGGGCCTCCCGAGACCCAGTACTTC.

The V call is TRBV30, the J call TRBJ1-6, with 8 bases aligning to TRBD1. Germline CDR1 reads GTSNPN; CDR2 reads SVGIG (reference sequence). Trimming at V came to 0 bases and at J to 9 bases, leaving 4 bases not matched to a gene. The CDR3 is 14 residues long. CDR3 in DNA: TGTGCCTGGAGTGTTTTGGACAGGGTTTCACCCCTCCACTTT. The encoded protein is CAWSVLDRVSPLHF. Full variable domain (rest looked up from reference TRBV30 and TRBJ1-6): SQTIHQWPATLVQPVGSPLSLECTVEGTSNPNLYWYRQAAGRGLQLLFYSVGIGQISSEVPQNLSASRPQDRQFILSSKKLLLSDSGFYLCAWSVLDRVSPLHFGNGTRLTVT.

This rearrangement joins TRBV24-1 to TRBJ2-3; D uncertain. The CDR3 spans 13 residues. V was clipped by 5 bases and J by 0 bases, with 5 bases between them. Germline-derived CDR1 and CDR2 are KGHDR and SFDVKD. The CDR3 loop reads CATSGRSTDTQYF. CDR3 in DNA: TGTGCCACCAGTGGACGTAGCACAGATACGCAGTATTTT.

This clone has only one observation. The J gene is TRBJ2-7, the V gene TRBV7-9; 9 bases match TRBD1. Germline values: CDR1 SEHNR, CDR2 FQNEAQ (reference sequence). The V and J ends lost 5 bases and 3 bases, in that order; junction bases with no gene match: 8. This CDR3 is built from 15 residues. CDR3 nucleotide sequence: TGTGCCAGCAGCCGAAGTCCGGGACAGGGCTACGAGCAGTACTTC. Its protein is CASSRSPGQGYEQYF.

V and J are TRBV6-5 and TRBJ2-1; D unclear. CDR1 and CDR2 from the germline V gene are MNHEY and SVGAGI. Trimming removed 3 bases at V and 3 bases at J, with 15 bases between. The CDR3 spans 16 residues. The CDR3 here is CASSYQRVYDYNEQFF. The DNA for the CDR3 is TGTGCCAGCAGTTATCAACGGGTCTATGACTACAATGAGCAGTTCTTC.

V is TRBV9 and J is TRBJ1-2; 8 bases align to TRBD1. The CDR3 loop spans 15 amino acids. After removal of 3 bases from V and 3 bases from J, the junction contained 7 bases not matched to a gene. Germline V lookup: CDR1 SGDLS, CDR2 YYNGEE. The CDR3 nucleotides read TGTGCCAGCAGCGAGTCGACAGGGGCTCACTATGGCTACACCTTC. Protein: CASSESTGAHYGYTF.

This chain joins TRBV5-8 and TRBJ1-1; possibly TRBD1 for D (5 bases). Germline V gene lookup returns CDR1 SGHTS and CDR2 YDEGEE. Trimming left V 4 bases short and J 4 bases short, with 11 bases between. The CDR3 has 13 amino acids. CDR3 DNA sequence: TGTGCCAGCAGCCCCCAGAGGGGCACTGAAGCTTTCTTT. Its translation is CASSPQRGTEAFF.

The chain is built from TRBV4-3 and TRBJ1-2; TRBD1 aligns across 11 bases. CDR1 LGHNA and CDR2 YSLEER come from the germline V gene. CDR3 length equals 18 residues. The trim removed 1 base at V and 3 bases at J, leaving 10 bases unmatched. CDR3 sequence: CASSQVADRGRDDYGYTF. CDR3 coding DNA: TGCGCCAGCAGCCAAGTGGCGGACAGGGGGCGGGACGACTATGGCTACACCTTC.

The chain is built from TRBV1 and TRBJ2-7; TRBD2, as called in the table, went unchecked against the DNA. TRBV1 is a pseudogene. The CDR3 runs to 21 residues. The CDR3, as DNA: TGCACCAGCAGCCAAGCCCCCGCGACTAGCGGGGGGGCGATATCTACCTACGAGCAGTACTTC. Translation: CTSSQAPATSGGAISTYEQYF.

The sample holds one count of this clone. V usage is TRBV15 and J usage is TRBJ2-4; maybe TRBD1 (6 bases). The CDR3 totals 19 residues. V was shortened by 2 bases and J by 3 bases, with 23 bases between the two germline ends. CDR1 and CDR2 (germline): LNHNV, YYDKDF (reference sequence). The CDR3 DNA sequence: TGTGCCACCAGCAGAAGTCCCCCCTGGTCAGGGGCTCTCAAAAACATTCAGTACTTC. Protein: CATSRSPPWSGALKNIQYF.

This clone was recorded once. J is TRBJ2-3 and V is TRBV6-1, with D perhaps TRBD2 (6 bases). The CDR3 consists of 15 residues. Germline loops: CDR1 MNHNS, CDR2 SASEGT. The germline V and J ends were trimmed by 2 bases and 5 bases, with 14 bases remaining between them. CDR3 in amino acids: CASSELAGTGDTQYF. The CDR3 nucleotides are TGTGCCAGCAGTGAACTCGCGGGGACCGGAGATACGCAGTATTTT.

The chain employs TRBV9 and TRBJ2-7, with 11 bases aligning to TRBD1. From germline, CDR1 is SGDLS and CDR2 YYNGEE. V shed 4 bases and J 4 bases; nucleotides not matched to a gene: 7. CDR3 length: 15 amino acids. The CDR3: CASSSRTGGDYEQYF. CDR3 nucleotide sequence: TGTGCCAGCAGCTCCCGGACAGGGGGCGATTACGAGCAGTACTTC.

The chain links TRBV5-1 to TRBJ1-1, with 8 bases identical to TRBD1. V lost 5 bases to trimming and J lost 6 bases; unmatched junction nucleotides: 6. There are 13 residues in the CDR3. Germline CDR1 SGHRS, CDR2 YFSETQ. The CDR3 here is CASSFDRGAEAFF. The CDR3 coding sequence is TGCGCCAGCAGTTTCGACAGGGGCGCTGAAGCTTTCTTT.

CDR3 coding DNA: TGTGCCAGCAGCTTGGGCGGGACGGCCTACGAGCAGTACTTC. As protein: CASSLGGTAYEQYF. This sequence joins TRBV5-4 and TRBJ2-7; perhaps TRBD2 as D (6 bases). The CDR3 sequence is 14 residues long. Trimming removed 0 bases from V and 2 bases from J, with 9 bases in between. The germline CDR1 and CDR2 sequences are SGHNT and YYREEE (reference sequence).

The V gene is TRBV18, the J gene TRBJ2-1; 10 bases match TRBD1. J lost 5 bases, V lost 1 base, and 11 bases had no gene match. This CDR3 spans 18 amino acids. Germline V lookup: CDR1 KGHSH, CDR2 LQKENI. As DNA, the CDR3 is TGTGCCAGCTCACCACACCCCTTGACAGGGGGCAATAACAATGAGCAGTTCTTC. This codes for CASSPHPLTGGNNNEQFF.

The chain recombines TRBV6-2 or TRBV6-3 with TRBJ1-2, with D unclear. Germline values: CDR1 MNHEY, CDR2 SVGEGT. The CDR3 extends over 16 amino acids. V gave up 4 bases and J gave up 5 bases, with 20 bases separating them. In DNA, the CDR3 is TGTGCCAGCAGTTCCCTTTTAGGGAATTTTGAATATGGCTACACCTTC. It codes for CASSSLLGNFEYGYTF.

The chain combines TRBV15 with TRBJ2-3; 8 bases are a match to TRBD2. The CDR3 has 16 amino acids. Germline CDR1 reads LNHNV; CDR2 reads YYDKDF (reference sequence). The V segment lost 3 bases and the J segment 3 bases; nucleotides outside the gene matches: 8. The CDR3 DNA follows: TGTGCCACCAGCAGTTATATAGCGGGGAGGACAGATACGCAGTATTTT. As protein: CATSSYIAGRTDTQYF. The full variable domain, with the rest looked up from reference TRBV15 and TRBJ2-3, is DAMVIQNPRYQVTQFGKPVTLSCSQTLNHNVMYWYQQKSSQAPKLLFHYYDKDFNNEADTPDNFQSRRPNTSFCFLDIRSPGLGDTAMYLCATSSYIAGRTDTQYFGPGTRLTVL.

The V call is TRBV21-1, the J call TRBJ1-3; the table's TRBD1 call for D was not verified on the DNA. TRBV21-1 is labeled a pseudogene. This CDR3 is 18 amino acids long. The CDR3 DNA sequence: TGTGCCAGCAGCTTCCAGGTGAGGACAGTTTTACCTGGAAACACCATATATTTT. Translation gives CASSFQVRTVLPGNTIYF.

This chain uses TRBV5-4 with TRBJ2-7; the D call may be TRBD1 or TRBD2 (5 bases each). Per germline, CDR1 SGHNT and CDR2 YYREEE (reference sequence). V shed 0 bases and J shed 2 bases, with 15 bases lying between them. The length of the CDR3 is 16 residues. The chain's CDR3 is CASSLATGLGAYEQYF. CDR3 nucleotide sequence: TGTGCCAGCAGCTTGGCTACAGGACTTGGGGCCTACGAGCAGTACTTC.

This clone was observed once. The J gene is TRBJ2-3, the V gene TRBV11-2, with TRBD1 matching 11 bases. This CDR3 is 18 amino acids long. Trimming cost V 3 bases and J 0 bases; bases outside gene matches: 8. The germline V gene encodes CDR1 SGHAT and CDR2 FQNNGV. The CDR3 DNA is TGTGCCAGCAGCTTTCCGGGACAGGGGGTTACTAGCACAGATACGCAGTATTTT. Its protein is CASSFPGQGVTSTDTQYF.